This entry concerns a single T cell receptor (beta chain). This record belongs to a study of blood T cell repertoires in COVID-19. Turning to the study itself: Sample material is recorded as cDNA or gDNA derived from T cells, B-cell-depleted T cells, or PBMCs.

The J segment lost 3 bases and the V segment lost 4 bases, leaving 5 bases of the junction unmatched. This CDR3 is 15 amino acids long. Looked up from germline, CDR1 is SGHNT and CDR2 is YYREEE (reference sequence). The data were produced by immunoSEQ multiplex PCR, yet TCRdb's version contains in-frame clones alone and is incomplete. In the table there are 200,000 to 300,000 clones, approximately 80% of which are singletons. The chain carries TRBV5-4 and TRBJ2-2; 8 bases agree with TRBD1. The TCR originated in a man aged 35-49 years who had recovered from COVID-19. Sequenced: peripheral blood. Written as DNA, the CDR3 is TGTGCCAGCAGCGCAGGGGGACAGGACACCGGGGAGCTGTTTTTT. Protein: CASSAGGQDTGELFF.